What follows are 17 T cell receptor beta chains derived from one specimen sequenced in a study of OX40 agonist ivuxolimab in advanced cancers. The data were produced by immunoSEQ multiplex PCR, yet TCRdb's version contains in-frame clones alone and is incomplete. This sample has about 100,000 clones, with around 91% found just once. This specimen was CD4+ or CD8+ T cells sorted from blood, taken in a trial of the OX40 agonist ivuxolimab. The origin of the receptors is an adult with an advanced solid tumor such as melanoma, head and neck, liver or kidney cancer.

The chain couples TRBV7-9 to TRBJ2-7; no definite D call. This CDR3 spans 14 amino acids. V lost 1 base and J 6 bases, leaving 13 bases between the germline ends. The germline CDR1 and CDR2 sequences are SEHNR and FQNEAQ (reference sequence). Here the CDR3 reads CASSLDGAWREQYF. CDR3 in DNA: TGTGCCAGCAGCTTAGACGGAGCTTGGCGCGAGCAGTACTTC.

The table lists this clone with a count of one. The chain carries TRBV27 and TRBJ1-6; unclear D gene. Per the germline V gene, CDR1 is MNHEY and CDR2 is SMNVEV (reference sequence). V was pared by 7 bases and J by 11 bases, with 12 bases between. This CDR3 is built from 12 residues. For the CDR3, the DNA is TGTGCCAGCAAGACGGTTAGCACACCCCTCCACTTT. Its protein is CASKTVSTPLHF.

The rearrangement joins TRBV5-8 to TRBJ2-3; D call uncertain. The length of the CDR3 is 14 residues. The germline V gene encodes CDR1 SGHTS and CDR2 YDEGEE. Between the trimmed V and J ends, which lost 7 bases and 2 bases, there was a span of 14 bases. Written as DNA, the CDR3 is TGTGCCAGCCCCACTCGAGACTTCACAGATACGCAGTATTTT. It encodes CASPTRDFTDTQYF.

This clone occurred once. The genes are TRBV5-1 and TRBJ2-5; D is undetermined. V dropped 4 bases and J dropped 4 bases, with 8 bases sitting between them. This CDR3 region has 12 residues. CDR1 and CDR2 (germline): SGHRS, YFSETQ. The CDR3 loop is CASSEKGETQYF. CDR3 bases: TGCGCCAGCAGCGAGAAGGGAGAGACCCAGTACTTC.

The chain is built from TRBV11-3 and TRBJ2-5; a weak D match, TRBD2 (6 bases). Germline V gene data show CDR1 as SGHNT and CDR2 as YENEEA. This CDR3 spans 13 amino acids. Trimming took off 4 bases at V and 5 bases at J, with 11 bases between the two ends. The CDR3 DNA is TGTGCCAGCAGCTCGGAGGGTGGGGAGACCCAGTACTTC. Translating gives CASSSEGGETQYF.

The V gene is TRBV6-6, the J gene TRBJ1-1; 7 nucleotides line up with TRBD1. V shed 4 bases and J 7 bases; nucleotides not matched to a gene: 6. Germline loops: CDR1 MNHNY, CDR2 SVGAGI (reference sequence). The CDR3 length is 13 residues. The CDR3 coding sequence is TGTGCCAGCAGTTCCGCGGACAGGTATGAAGCTTTCTTT. This encodes CASSSADRYEAFF.

This rearrangement joins TRBV6-1 to TRBJ2-4; D not certain. The V end lost 5 bases, the J end lost 2 bases, and 1 base lay between the germline ends. The germline V gene has CDR1 MNHNS and CDR2 SASEGT. CDR3 size: 11 residues. In DNA, the CDR3 is TGTGCCAGCAGTCCCAAAAACATTCAGTACTTC. Amino acids: CASSPKNIQYF.

This clone was seen only a few times. The gene calls are TRBV5-1 and TRBJ1-2; weak D call: TRBD1 (6 bases). This CDR3 spans 15 amino acids. Germline V gene sequence: CDR1 SGHRS, CDR2 YFSETQ. V shed 0 bases and J shed 7 bases, with 16 bases lying between them. CDR3 nucleotides: TGCGCCAGCAGCTTGGCAGGGCAGGGGCAGGGTGGCTACACCTTC. This sequence encodes CASSLAGQGQGGYTF.

This clone was observed a single time. The chain uses TRBV7-9 and TRBJ2-3; no reliable D call. V was cut by 6 bases and J by 13 bases, with 14 bases left in between. CDR1 is SEHNR and CDR2 is FQNEAQ in the germline V gene (reference sequence). The CDR3 spans 11 residues. The CDR3: CASRATDQEYF. The CDR3, as DNA: TGTGCCAGCAGGGCCACGGATCAGGAGTATTTT.

This clone was counted a single time. The genes are TRBV5-1 and TRBJ2-7, with TRBD2 identical over 9 bases. With V trimmed by 4 bases and J by 6 bases, 8 bases remained unmatched. The CDR3 sequence is 14 residues long. Germline CDR1 is SGHRS and CDR2 is YFSETQ. In DNA form, the CDR3 reads TGCGCCAGCAGCCCTGGCGGGGGGGGGCTCGAGCAGTACTTC. Its protein is CASSPGGGGLEQYF.

This clone was picked up a small number of times. The chain couples TRBV7-9 to TRBJ1-4; tentatively, D is TRBD1 (6 bases). Trimming shortened V by 2 bases and J by 8 bases, and 12 bases separated the two germline ends. Germline CDR1 SEHNR, CDR2 FQNEAQ (reference sequence). This CDR3 region has 14 residues. The CDR3 reads CASSLSQGGEKLFF. In DNA form, the CDR3 reads TGTGCCAGCAGCTTATCACAGGGCGGCGAAAAACTGTTTTTT.

The V and J genes are TRBV7-3 and TRBJ2-1, with 11 bases lining up with TRBD2. The CDR3 has 15 amino acids. The V segment lost 2 bases and the J segment 5 bases; nucleotides outside the gene matches: 2. Germline lookup yields CDR1 SGHTA and CDR2 FQGTGA. The CDR3 sequence is CASSLVAGGHNEQFF. Written as DNA, the CDR3 is TGTGCCAGCAGCTTAGTAGCGGGGGGGCACAATGAGCAGTTCTTC.

The CDR3 loop reads CASSEKGWRGNTEAFF. Written as DNA, the CDR3 is TGTGCCAGCAGTGAAAAAGGTTGGAGGGGGAACACTGAAGCTTTCTTT. V and J are TRBV2 and TRBJ1-1; the D gene is possibly TRBD1 (5 bases). This CDR3 is 16 amino acids long. Trimming cost V 2 bases and J 1 base, with 14 bases left between them. Germline V gene sequence: CDR1 SNHLY, CDR2 FYNNEI.

V gene TRBV7-9 combines with J gene TRBJ2-5; 7 positions agree with TRBD2. CDR1 is SEHNR, CDR2 FQNEAQ, per germline (reference sequence). With 0 bases clipped from V and 3 bases from J, the junction kept 4 bases outside the gene matches. There are 15 residues in the CDR3. The CDR3 here is CASSLAGLPKETQYF. The CDR3 nucleotides read TGTGCCAGCAGCTTAGCGGGACTACCAAAAGAGACCCAGTACTTC. Using reference TRBV7-9 and TRBJ2-5 for the parts outside the CDR3, the full variable domain is DTGVSQNPRHKITKRGQNVTFRCDPISEHNRLYWYRQTLGQGPEFLTYFQNEAQLEKSRLLSDRFSAERPKGSFSTLEIQRTEQGDSAMYLCASSLAGLPKETQYFGPGTRLLVL.

The chain has TRBV19 and TRBJ1-1; 7 bases are a match to TRBD1. V trimming: 5 bases; J trimming: 1 base; junction bases outside the gene matches: 7. The V gene's germline CDR1 is LNHDA and CDR2 SQIVND (reference sequence). This CDR3 has 15 residues. CDR3 sequence reads: CASSAHRGKNTEAFF. CDR3 in DNA: TGTGCCAGTAGTGCCCACAGGGGAAAGAACACTGAAGCTTTCTTT.

The chain is built from TRBV7-3 and TRBJ2-1; D is perhaps TRBD1 or TRBD2 (5 bases each). CDR1 and CDR2 from the germline V gene are SGHTA and FQGTGA. The CDR3 contains 16 residues. The V end was cut by 4 bases, the J end by 7 bases, with 20 bases between. Here the CDR3 reads CASSSPPGPGRNEQFF. The CDR3, as DNA: TGTGCCAGCAGCTCCCCCCCGGGACCTGGGAGAAATGAGCAGTTCTTC.

The gene calls are TRBV11-2 and TRBJ2-6, with TRBD1 as a possible D gene (6 bases). Trimming cost V 6 bases and J 0 bases, with 12 bases left between them. The CDR3 extends over 16 amino acids. The germline CDR1 and CDR2 sequences are SGHAT and FQNNGV. The CDR3 region is CASRTWGLSGANVLTF. In nucleotides, the CDR3 is TGTGCCAGCAGGACCTGGGGGCTCTCTGGGGCCAACGTCCTGACTTTC.